Each of the 25 T cell receptor beta chains below was sequenced from the same sample in a study of neurological immune-mediated disorders. One entry per CDR3 protein, called by TCRdb with MiXCR from the 5' RACE reads. The repertoire holds 50,000 to 60,000 distinct CDR3 sequences, with around 16% as singletons. Sequenced: PBMCs. The receptors stem from a man between 60 and 75 years old in good health.

In this sample, this clonotype turned up many times. The chain links TRBV4-1 to TRBJ2-2; D not resolved. Trimming left V 0 bases short and J 8 bases short, with 13 bases between. CDR3 length equals 15 residues. The germline gives CDR1 MGHRA, CDR2 YSYEKL. CDR3 sequence: CASSQEGLLAGELFF. DNA of the CDR3: TGCGCCAGCAGCCAAGAGGGCTTACTCGCGGGGGAGCTGTTTTTT.

This clonotype occurred many times. The chain couples TRBV3-1 to TRBJ2-7; 8 bases line up with TRBD2. V was pared by 0 bases and J by 4 bases, with 2 bases of the junction left unmatched. The CDR3 runs to 14 residues. The germline CDR1 and CDR2 sequences are LGHDT and YNNKEL (reference sequence). CDR3 DNA sequence: TGTGCCAGCAGCCAAGACGGGAGGGGGTACGAGCAGTACTTC. It codes for CASSQDGRGYEQYF.

As concerns this clonotype: This may be a read error, as it is one base from a much larger clone. The chain combines TRBV7-2 with TRBJ2-1; 8 positions match TRBD2. The J segment lost 3 bases and the V segment lost 6 bases, leaving 13 bases of the junction unmatched. Germline lookup yields CDR1 SGHTA and CDR2 FQGNSA. CDR3 size: 17 residues. The CDR3 loop reads CASRPRIRLAHYNEQFF. CDR3 sequence (DNA): TGTGCCAGCAGACCCCGGATCCGACTAGCGCACTACAATGAGCAGTTCTTC.

This clonotype was counted many times. V usage is TRBV5-1 and J usage is TRBJ2-1, with D perhaps TRBD2 (6 bases). Trimming shortened V by 3 bases and J by 9 bases, and 10 bases separated the two germline ends. CDR3 length: 12 amino acids. Germline V CDR1 and CDR2: SGHRS, YFSETQ. CDR3: CASSWRATEQFF. The CDR3 nucleotides read TGCGCCAGCAGCTGGAGGGCCACTGAGCAGTTCTTC.

This clonotype was detected ten times or more. The V gene is TRBV29-1, the J gene TRBJ2-7; no clear D gene. CDR3 length: 11 amino acids. Germline-derived CDR1 and CDR2 are SQVTM and ANQGSEA. Trimming left V 3 bases short and J 4 bases short, with 7 bases between. The DNA for the CDR3 is TGCAGCGTTGAGTCCGGGTACGAGCAGTACTTC. Translating gives CSVESGYEQYF.

Ten or more counts support this clonotype. CDR3: CATSREGRGRLQETQYF. The CDR3 nucleotides are TGTGCCACCAGCAGAGAAGGTAGAGGGAGGTTACAAGAGACCCAGTACTTC. This chain uses TRBV15 with TRBJ2-5, with D tentatively TRBD2 (6 bases). V was cut by 0 bases and J by 2 bases, with 16 bases left in between. Germline lookup yields CDR1 LNHNV and CDR2 YYDKDF (reference sequence). This CDR3 is built from 17 residues.

This clonotype has a count of ten or more. CDR3 region: CASSESWQGRYEQYF. The CDR3 region has the DNA TGTGCCAGCAGTGAATCTTGGCAGGGTCGCTACGAGCAGTACTTC. The chain links TRBV2 to TRBJ2-7; TRBD1 might be the D (5 bases). The germline CDR1 and CDR2 sequences are SNHLY and FYNNEI. The CDR3 is 15 residues long. Trimming pared 2 bases from V and 3 bases from J, leaving 14 bases between.

This chain joins TRBV20-1 and TRBJ1-5; D might be TRBD1 (5 bases). CDR3 length equals 16 residues. Per germline, CDR1 DFQATT and CDR2 SNEGSKA (reference sequence). Trimming removed 0 bases from V and 2 bases from J, with 14 bases in between. The CDR3 nucleotides are TGCAGTGCTAGAGATCAGTCAGGGTTTGGCAATCAGCCCCAGCATTTT. Its protein is CSARDQSGFGNQPQHF.

Ten or more counts support this clonotype. The gene calls are TRBV5-1 and TRBJ2-5; a weak D match, TRBD1 (6 bases). The CDR3 contains 16 residues. Trimming removed 3 bases from V and 0 bases from J, with 15 bases in between. CDR1 is SGHRS and CDR2 is YFSETQ in the germline V gene. Here the CDR3 reads CASSSTGQSHQETQYF. The CDR3 DNA is TGCGCCAGCAGCTCTACAGGACAGTCCCACCAAGAGACCCAGTACTTC.

This clonotype was seen at least ten times. A much larger clone is a single base away; this may be a read error. The chain has TRBV29-1 and TRBJ2-5, with 10 bases fitting TRBD2. Germline V lookup: CDR1 SQVTM, CDR2 ANQGSEA. This CDR3 is built from 15 residues. The CDR3, as DNA: TGCATCGCCCTTTCGGCTAGCGGGAGCACAGAGACCCAGTACTTC. Protein sequence: CIALSASGSTETQYF.

The sample holds many counts of this clonotype. The chain employs TRBV29-1 and TRBJ2-7, with D maybe TRBD2 (5 bases). Germline CDR1 and CDR2: SQVTM and ANQGSEA. Trimming took 5 bases from V and 3 from J, leaving 17 bases between them. CDR3 length: 14 residues. The CDR3 coding sequence is TGCAGCGTTTCTCGGGGTGTCGGGTTCTACGAGCAGTACTTC. Translation gives CSVSRGVGFYEQYF.

In this sample, this clonotype turned up many times. The chain combines TRBV24-1 with TRBJ2-2; 11 positions match TRBD1. Trimming took 5 bases from V and 3 from J; bases not matched to a gene: 13. The length of the CDR3 is 19 residues. Germline CDR1 KGHDR, CDR2 SFDVKD. The CDR3 region is CATSGLGPDRGPDTGELFF. CDR3 coding DNA: TGTGCCACCAGTGGGTTAGGGCCGGACAGGGGGCCCGACACCGGGGAGCTGTTTTTT.

This clonotype was seen at least ten times. The gene calls are TRBV4-3 and TRBJ2-1; 11 bases match TRBD2. The germline gives CDR1 LGHNA, CDR2 YSLEER. The CDR3 covers 19 residues. The junction had 16 bases not matched to a gene; V was cut back by 4 bases and J by 5 bases. The CDR3 DNA follows: TGCGCCAGCAGCCTAAAGATAGTAAACAGGGGACTAGCGGACAATGAGCAGTTCTTC. Translation: CASSLKIVNRGLADNEQFF.

The sample holds many counts of this clonotype. The rearrangement links TRBV7-2 to TRBJ2-7; D might be TRBD1 or TRBD2, each matching 5 bases. CDR3 length: 13 residues. Germline V gene lookup returns CDR1 SGHTA and CDR2 FQGNSA. The V gene lost 4 bases and the J gene lost 2 bases, with 9 bases spanning the gap. CDR3 coding DNA: TGTGCCAGCAGCTCGGGACGGCCCTACGAGCAGTACTTC. Protein sequence: CASSSGRPYEQYF.

V and J are TRBV12-3 or TRBV12-4 and TRBJ1-1; D gene uncertain. Trimming cost V 5 bases and J 1 base, with 11 bases left between them. The CDR3 spans 14 residues. CDR3 amino acids: CASSLRTPNTEAFF. The CDR3 DNA reads TGTGCCAGCAGTCTCAGGACGCCGAACACTGAAGCTTTCTTT.

This clonotype was counted at least ten times. The chain couples TRBV7-3 to TRBJ2-3, with TRBD1 matching 7 bases. The CDR3 has 16 residues. Germline V CDR1 and CDR2: SGHTA, FQGTGA. With V trimmed by 5 bases and J by 8 bases, 16 bases remained unmatched. The CDR3 DNA reads TGTGCCAGCAGCGTCAACGGACAGGCCGATATGGGTACGCAGTATTTT. This translates into CASSVNGQADMGTQYF.

This clonotype was seen many times. V usage is TRBV10-3 and J usage is TRBJ2-1; TRBD2 agrees at 14 bases. This CDR3 has 18 residues. CDR1 is ENHRY and CDR2 is SYGVKD in the germline V gene. The V segment lost 6 bases and the J segment 4 bases; nucleotides outside the gene matches: 11. This CDR3 is CAIRPGLAGADRYNEQFF. CDR3 sequence (DNA): TGTGCCATCAGGCCGGGACTAGCGGGAGCGGATAGGTACAATGAGCAGTTCTTC.

This clonotype was recorded many times. The V gene is TRBV5-1, the J gene TRBJ2-7, with 7 positions matching TRBD2. V dropped 5 bases and J dropped 3; count of bases not matched to a gene: 8. CDR3 length equals 14 residues. Germline V gene data show CDR1 as SGHRS and CDR2 as YFSETQ. The CDR3 bases are TGCGCCAGCAGTTTTAGCGGGCTGGGCTACGAGCAGTACTTC. Translation: CASSFSGLGYEQYF. The entire variable domain, with the rest obtained from reference TRBV5-1 and TRBJ2-7, is as follows: KAGVTQTPRYLIKTRGQQVTLSCSPISGHRSVSWYQQTPGQGLQFLFEYFSETQRNKGNFPGRFSGRQFSNSRSEMNVSTLELGDSALYLCASSFSGLGYEQYFGPGTRLTVT.

At least ten counts were recorded for this clonotype. The chain combines TRBV3-1 with TRBJ2-1; 10 nucleotides agree with TRBD2. The junction had 7 bases not matched to a gene; V was cut back by 5 bases and J by 0 bases. The CDR3 sequence is 17 residues long. Per the germline V gene, CDR1 is LGHDT and CDR2 is YNNKEL (reference sequence). CDR3 sequence reads: CASSSRLAGFSYNEQFF. The CDR3 DNA follows: TGTGCCAGCAGCTCTCGACTAGCGGGTTTCTCCTACAATGAGCAGTTCTTC.

There are many counts of this clonotype. The chain combines TRBV5-4 with TRBJ2-3; 14 bases match TRBD2. This CDR3 comprises 15 residues. Germline V gives CDR1 SGHNT, CDR2 YYREEE (reference sequence). V was pared by 2 bases and J by 6 bases, with 2 bases of the junction left unmatched. This CDR3 is CASSFRTSGRDTQYF. CDR3 coding DNA: TGTGCCAGCAGCTTCCGGACTAGCGGGAGGGATACGCAGTATTTT.

V gene TRBV6-5 combines with J gene TRBJ2-7, with a weak D call TRBD1 (6 bases). The V gene lost 6 bases and the J gene lost 8 bases, with 14 bases spanning the gap. This CDR3 is 12 amino acids long. The germline gives CDR1 MNHEY, CDR2 SVGAGI. The CDR3 reads CASSFQRGKQYF. The CDR3 nucleotides are TGTGCCAGCAGCTTTCAGAGGGGGAAGCAGTACTTC.

A remark on this clonotype: A much larger clone lies a single base off, so this may be a read error. The rearrangement uses TRBV27 and TRBJ2-1; D not certain. The CDR3 spans 14 residues. V was shortened by 10 bases and J by 0 bases, with 13 bases between the two germline ends. Germline lookup yields CDR1 MNHEY and CDR2 SMNVEV (reference sequence). The CDR3 region is CATTRRNSYNEQFF. For the CDR3, the DNA is TGTGCCACCACTCGCCGGAACTCCTACAATGAGCAGTTCTTC.

The sample holds many counts of this clonotype. V and J are TRBV5-1 and TRBJ2-5; TRBD2 matches at 7 bases. Trimming at V came to 4 bases and at J to 3 bases, leaving 12 bases not matched to a gene. This CDR3 contains 16 residues. From germline, CDR1 is SGHRS and CDR2 YFSETQ. The CDR3 loop reads CASSPQVGRGEETQYF. The CDR3 DNA sequence: TGCGCCAGCAGCCCCCAAGTTGGTCGGGGGGAAGAGACCCAGTACTTC.

Ten or more counts support this clonotype. The chain employs TRBV5-1 and TRBJ2-1; D call uncertain. There are 14 residues in the CDR3. V lost 6 bases and J lost 3, with 13 bases in between. Per the germline V gene, CDR1 is SGHRS and CDR2 is YFSETQ. This chain's CDR3 is CASNAGSYYNEQFF. The CDR3 DNA reads as TGCGCCAGCAACGCCGGGTCCTACTACAATGAGCAGTTCTTC.

This clonotype has at least ten counts. The chain has TRBV20-1 and TRBJ2-7; TRBD2 matches 13 bases. V lost 4 bases and J lost 2; bases outside the gene matches: 14. The germline V gene has CDR1 DFQATT and CDR2 SNEGSKA (reference sequence). This CDR3 contains 18 residues. The CDR3 here is CSAKNSLAGGPWAYEQYF. The CDR3 bases are TGCAGTGCTAAAAATTCACTAGCGGGAGGGCCTTGGGCCTACGAGCAGTACTTC.